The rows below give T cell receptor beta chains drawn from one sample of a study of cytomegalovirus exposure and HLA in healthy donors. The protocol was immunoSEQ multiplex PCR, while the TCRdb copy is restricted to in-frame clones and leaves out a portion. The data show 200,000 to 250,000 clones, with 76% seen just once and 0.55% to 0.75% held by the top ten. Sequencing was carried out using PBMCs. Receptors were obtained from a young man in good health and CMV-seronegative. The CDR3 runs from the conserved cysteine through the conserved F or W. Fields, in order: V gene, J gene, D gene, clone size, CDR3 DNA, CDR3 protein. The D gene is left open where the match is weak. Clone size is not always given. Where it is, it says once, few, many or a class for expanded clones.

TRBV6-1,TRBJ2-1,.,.,TGTGCCAGCAGAGCCAGGGATCCCTACAATGAGCAGTTCTTC,CASRARDPYNEQFF
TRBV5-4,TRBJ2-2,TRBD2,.,TGTGCCAGCAGCTTTGGGACTAGCGGGACCGGGGAGCTGTTTTTT,CASSFGTSGTGELFF
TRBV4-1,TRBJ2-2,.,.,TGCGCCAGCAGCCGAACAGGGAGTACCGGGGAGCTGTTTTTT,CASSRTGSTGELFF
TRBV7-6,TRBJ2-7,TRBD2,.,TGTGCCAGCAGCTTAGCGCTTGCTAGCGGTGCAGGTGTTAGCTACGAGCAGTACTTC,CASSLALASGAGVSYEQYF
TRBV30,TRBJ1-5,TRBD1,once,TGTGCCTGGGATAGGGACAGGTCGTATAGCAATCAGCCCCAGCATTTT,CAWDRDRSYSNQPQHF
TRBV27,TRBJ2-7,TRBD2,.,TGTGCCACCACCGCCCGGGGACTAGCGGGCTCCTACGAGCAGTACTTC,CATTARGLAGSYEQYF
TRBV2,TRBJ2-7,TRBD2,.,TGTGCCAGCAGTGAAAAGGTAGCGGGAGTGCGAGAGCAGTACTTC,CASSEKVAGVREQYF
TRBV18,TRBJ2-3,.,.,TGTGCCAGCTCATCATACTCAGGAGATACGCAGTATTTT,CASSSYSGDTQYF
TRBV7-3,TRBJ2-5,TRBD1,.,TGTGCCAGCAGCCCAGGGGGCGGCCAGGAGACCCAGTACTTC,CASSPGGGQETQYF
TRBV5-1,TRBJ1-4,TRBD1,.,TGCGCCAGCAGCTCACAGGGGGCGGTTGGTGAAAAACTGTTTTTT,CASSSQGAVGEKLFF
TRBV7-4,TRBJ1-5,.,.,TGTGCCAGCAGCTTAGCGGTCCGGACCCCGGGGAATCAGCCCCAGCATTTT,CASSLAVRTPGNQPQHF
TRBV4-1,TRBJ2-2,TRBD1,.,TGCGCCAGCAGCCAAGAAGGGACAGAGGCTGCGAACACCGGGGAGCTGTTTTTT,CASSQEGTEAANTGELFF
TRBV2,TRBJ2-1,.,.,TGTGCCAGTACCCGGTACAATGAGCAGTTCTTC,CASTRYNEQFF
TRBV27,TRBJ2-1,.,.,TGTGCCAGCAGTTTATCGACTGGCCCTGGATACAATGAGCAGTTCTTC,CASSLSTGPGYNEQFF
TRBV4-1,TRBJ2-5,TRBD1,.,TGCGCCAGCAGCCTCCTAGGGACAGGGGGTCCAGAGACCCAGTACTTC,CASSLLGTGGPETQYF
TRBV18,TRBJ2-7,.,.,TGTGCCAGCTCACCAAGCGACGAGCAGTACTTC,CASSPSDEQYF
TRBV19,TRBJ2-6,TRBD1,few,TGTGCCAGTAGTTCCGGACAGGGGAGAACTGGGGCCAACGTCCTGACTTTC,CASSSGQGRTGANVLTF
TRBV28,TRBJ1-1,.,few,TGTGCCAGCAGGCAACAGAGGGTGAACACTGAAGCTTTCTTT,CASRQQRVNTEAFF
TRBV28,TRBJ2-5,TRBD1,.,TGTGCCAGCAGTCTCCGGACAGGGGCCTCTATTGAGACCCAGTACTTC,CASSLRTGASIETQYF
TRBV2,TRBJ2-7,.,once,TGTGCCAGCAGTGGGAGTCATCCTGGCGAGCAGTACTTC,CASSGSHPGEQYF
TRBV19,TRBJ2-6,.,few,TGTGCCAGTACCGGACAGCTCTCTGGGGCCAACGTCCTGACTTTC,CASTGQLSGANVLTF
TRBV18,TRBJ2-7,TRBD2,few,TGTGCCAGCTCACCACCGATTGCTAGCGGGCTCTCCTACGAGCAGTACTTC,CASSPPIASGLSYEQYF
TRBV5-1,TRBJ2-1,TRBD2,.,TGCGCCAGCAGCTTTAGCGGGATCGATGAGCAGTTCTTC,CASSFSGIDEQFF
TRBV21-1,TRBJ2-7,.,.,TGTGCCAGCATGAGCTACGAGCAGTACTTC,CASMSYEQYF
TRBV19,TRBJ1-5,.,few,TGTGCCAGTAGTATAGACTACGGGACAAGTACCAATAGCAATCAGCCCCAGCATTTT,CASSIDYGTSTNSNQPQHF
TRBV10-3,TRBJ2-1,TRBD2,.,TGTGCCATCAGTACTACCGGGACTAGCGCCTACAATGAGCAGTTCTTC,CAISTTGTSAYNEQFF
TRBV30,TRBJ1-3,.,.,TGTGCCTGGAGTGTACGAGGGTCGGACACCATATATTTT,CAWSVRGSDTIYF
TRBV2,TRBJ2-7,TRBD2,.,TGTGCCAGCAAACGCTCTGAGACTAGCGGGAACGAGCAGTACTTC,CASKRSETSGNEQYF
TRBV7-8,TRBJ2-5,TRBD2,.,TGTGCCAGCAGGCGACTAGCGGACCAAGAGACCCAGTACTTC,CASRRLADQETQYF
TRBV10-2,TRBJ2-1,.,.,TGCACTCCCTTCGCTAGCGTCTACAATGAGCAGTTCTTC,CTPFASVYNEQFF
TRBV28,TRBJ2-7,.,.,TGTGCCAGCAGTACTCCGGTGGAGGGTCAATCCTACGAGCAGTACTTC,CASSTPVEGQSYEQYF
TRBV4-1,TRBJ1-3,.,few,TGCGCCAGCAGCCAAGATCGGGGAAACACCATATATTTT,CASSQDRGNTIYF
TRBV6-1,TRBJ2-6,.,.,TGTGCCAGCAGTGCTTGGGACAACTCTGGGGCCAACGTCCTGACTTTC,CASSAWDNSGANVLTF
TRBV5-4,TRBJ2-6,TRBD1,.,TGTGCCAGCAGCAGGGGGACAGGCCTTTTGAGCTCTGGGGCCAACGTCCTGACTTTC,CASSRGTGLLSSGANVLTF
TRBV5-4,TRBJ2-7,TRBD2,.,TGTGCCAGCAGCTTGGGCGGGAGGACCTACGAGCAGTACTTC,CASSLGGRTYEQYF
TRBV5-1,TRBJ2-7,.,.,TGCGCCAGCAGCTTGGACAGTACCTACGAGCAGTACTTC,CASSLDSTYEQYF
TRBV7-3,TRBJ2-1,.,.,TGTGCCAGCAGCTTACTGGGGCTGGGGTCCTACAATGAGCAGTTCTTC,CASSLLGLGSYNEQFF
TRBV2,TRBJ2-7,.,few,TGTGCCAGCTCAGGGACACAATACGAGCAGTACTTC,CASSGTQYEQYF
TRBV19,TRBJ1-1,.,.,TGTGCCAGTAGTATTTCGGAGGGTGTAAACACTGAAGCTTTCTTT,CASSISEGVNTEAFF
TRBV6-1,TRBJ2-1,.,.,TGTGCCAGCAGTGACCCCGGGACTTATGACAATGAGCAGTTCTTC,CASSDPGTYDNEQFF
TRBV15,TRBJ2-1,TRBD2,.,TGTGCCACCAGCAGAGATGGCCAGCGGGGGGATGAGCAGTTCTTC,CATSRDGQRGDEQFF
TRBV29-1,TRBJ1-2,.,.,TGCAGCGTGGGCCCGGGACAAAAAAACTGGGGCTATGGCTACACCTTC,CSVGPGQKNWGYGYTF
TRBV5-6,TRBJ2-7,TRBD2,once,TGTGCCAGCAGTCTTAGAGCGGGAGTTTTCGACGAGCAGTACTTC,CASSLRAGVFDEQYF
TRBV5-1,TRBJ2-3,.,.,TGCGCCAGCAGCTTGTCAACTTTCGTCACAGATACGCAGTATTTT,CASSLSTFVTDTQYF
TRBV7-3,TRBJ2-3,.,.,TGTGCCAGCAGCCCCCGGGGGGATACGCAGTATTTT,CASSPRGDTQYF
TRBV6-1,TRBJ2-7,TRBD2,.,TGTGCCAGCAGAACGACTAGCGGGAACATCTACGAGCAGTACTTC,CASRTTSGNIYEQYF
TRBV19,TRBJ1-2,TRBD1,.,TGTGCCAGTAGAGCGGACAGGGGGTATGGCTACACCTTC,CASRADRGYGYTF
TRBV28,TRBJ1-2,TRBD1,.,TGTGCCAGCAGTTTCCCGACAGGGGTGGGCTATGGCTACACCTTC,CASSFPTGVGYGYTF
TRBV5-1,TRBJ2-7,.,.,TGCGCCAGCAGCTTAAACTGGTCCTACGAGCAGTACTTC,CASSLNWSYEQYF
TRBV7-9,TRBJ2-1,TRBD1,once,TGTGCCAGCAGCACCACAGGAGGGGACAGGGGTGTCTCCTACAATGAGCAGTTCTTC,CASSTTGGDRGVSYNEQFF
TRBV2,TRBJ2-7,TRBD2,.,TGTGCCAGCATGGGGACTAGCGAGTACGAGCAGTACTTC,CASMGTSEYEQYF
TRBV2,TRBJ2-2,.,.,TGTGCCAGCAGTGAAGACCGGGGGGCGACCGGGGAGCTGTTTTTT,CASSEDRGATGELFF